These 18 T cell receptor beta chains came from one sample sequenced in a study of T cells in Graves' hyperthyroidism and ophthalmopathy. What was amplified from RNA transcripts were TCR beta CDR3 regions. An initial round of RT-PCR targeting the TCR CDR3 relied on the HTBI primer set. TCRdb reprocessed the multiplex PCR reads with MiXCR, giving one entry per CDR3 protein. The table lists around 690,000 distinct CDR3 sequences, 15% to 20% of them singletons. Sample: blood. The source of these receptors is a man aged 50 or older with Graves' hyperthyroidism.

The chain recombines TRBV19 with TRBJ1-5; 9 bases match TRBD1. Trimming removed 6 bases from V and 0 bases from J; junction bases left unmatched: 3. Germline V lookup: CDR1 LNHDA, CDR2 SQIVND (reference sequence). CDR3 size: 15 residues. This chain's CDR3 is CASRVQGASNQPQHF. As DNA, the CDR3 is TGTGCCAGTAGAGTACAGGGGGCTAGCAATCAGCCCCAGCATTTT.

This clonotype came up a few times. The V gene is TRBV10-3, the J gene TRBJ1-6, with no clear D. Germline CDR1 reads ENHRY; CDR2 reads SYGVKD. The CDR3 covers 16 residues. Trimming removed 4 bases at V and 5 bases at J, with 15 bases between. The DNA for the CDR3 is TGTGCCATCAGTGCGTCGGATACAGTAAATAATTCACCCCTCCACTTT. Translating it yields CAISASDTVNNSPLHF.

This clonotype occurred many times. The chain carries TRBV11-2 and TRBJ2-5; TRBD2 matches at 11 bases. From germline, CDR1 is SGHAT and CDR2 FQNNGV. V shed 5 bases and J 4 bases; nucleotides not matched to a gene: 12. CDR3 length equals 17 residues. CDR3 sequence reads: CASSPQELAGGRETQYF. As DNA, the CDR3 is TGTGCCAGCAGCCCCCAAGAATTAGCGGGAGGGAGAGAGACCCAGTACTTC.

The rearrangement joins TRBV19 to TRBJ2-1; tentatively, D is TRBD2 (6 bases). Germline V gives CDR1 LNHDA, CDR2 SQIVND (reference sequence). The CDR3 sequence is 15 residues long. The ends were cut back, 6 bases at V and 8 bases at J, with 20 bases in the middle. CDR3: CASRSLGDSQYEQFF. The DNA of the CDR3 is TGTGCCAGTAGATCCCTCGGGGACTCGCAATATGAGCAGTTCTTC.

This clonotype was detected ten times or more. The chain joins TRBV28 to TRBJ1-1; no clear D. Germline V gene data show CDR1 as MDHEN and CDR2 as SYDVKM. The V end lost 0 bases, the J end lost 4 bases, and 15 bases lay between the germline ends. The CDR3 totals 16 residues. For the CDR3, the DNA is TGTGCCAGCAGTTTATGGGATTGGATTGGGTGCACTGAAGCTTTCTTT. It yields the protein CASSLWDWIGCTEAFF.

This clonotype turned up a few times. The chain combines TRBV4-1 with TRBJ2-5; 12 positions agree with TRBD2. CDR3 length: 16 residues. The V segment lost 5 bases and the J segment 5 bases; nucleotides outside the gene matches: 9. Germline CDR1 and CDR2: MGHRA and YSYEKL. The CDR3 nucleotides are TGCGCCAGCAGCACGGGACTAGCGGGCCCGGGTGAGACCCAGTACTTC. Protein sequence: CASSTGLAGPGETQYF.

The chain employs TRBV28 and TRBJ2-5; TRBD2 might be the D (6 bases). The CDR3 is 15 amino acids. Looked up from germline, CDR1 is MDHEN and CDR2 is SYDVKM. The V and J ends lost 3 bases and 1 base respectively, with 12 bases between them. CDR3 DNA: TGTGCCAGCAGTTTTGGCGGGACCCTCCAAGAGACCCAGTACTTC. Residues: CASSFGGTLQETQYF.

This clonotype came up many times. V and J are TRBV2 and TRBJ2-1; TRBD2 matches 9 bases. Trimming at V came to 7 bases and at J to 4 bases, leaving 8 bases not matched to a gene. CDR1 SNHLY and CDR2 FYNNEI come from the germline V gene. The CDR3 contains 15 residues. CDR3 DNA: TGTGCCAGCACAGCTAGCGGGGAAGTATACAATGAGCAGTTCTTC. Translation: CASTASGEVYNEQFF.

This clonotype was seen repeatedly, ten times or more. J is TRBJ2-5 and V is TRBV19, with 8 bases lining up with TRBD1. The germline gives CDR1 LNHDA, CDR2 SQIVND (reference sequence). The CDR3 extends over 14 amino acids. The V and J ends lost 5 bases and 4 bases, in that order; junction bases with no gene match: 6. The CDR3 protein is CASSQGAVGETQYF. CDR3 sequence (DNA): TGTGCCAGTAGTCAGGGGGCTGTCGGAGAGACCCAGTACTTC.

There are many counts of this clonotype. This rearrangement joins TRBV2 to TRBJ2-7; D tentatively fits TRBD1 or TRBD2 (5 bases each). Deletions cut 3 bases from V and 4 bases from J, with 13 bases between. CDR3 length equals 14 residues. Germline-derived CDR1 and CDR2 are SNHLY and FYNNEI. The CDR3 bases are TGTGCCAGCAGTGAGAGGGGCAGGGTTTACGAGCAGTACTTC. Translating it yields CASSERGRVYEQYF. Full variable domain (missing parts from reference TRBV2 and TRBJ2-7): EPEVTQTPSHQVTQMGQEVILRCVPISNHLYFYWYRQILGQKVEFLVSFYNNEISEKSEIFDDQFSVERPDGSNFTLKIRSTKLEDSAMYFCASSERGRVYEQYFGPGTRLTVT.

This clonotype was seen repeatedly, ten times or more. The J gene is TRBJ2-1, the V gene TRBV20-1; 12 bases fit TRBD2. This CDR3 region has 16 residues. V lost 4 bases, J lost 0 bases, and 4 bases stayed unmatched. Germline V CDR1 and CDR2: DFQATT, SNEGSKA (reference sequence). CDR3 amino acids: CSATPTSGSSYNEQFF. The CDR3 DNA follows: TGCAGTGCTACTCCGACTAGCGGGAGCTCCTACAATGAGCAGTTCTTC.

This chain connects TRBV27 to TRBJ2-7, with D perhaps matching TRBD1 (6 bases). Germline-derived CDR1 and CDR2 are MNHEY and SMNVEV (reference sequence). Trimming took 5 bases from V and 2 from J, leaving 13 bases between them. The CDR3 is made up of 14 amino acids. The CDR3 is CASSITGNPYEQYF. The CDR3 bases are TGTGCCAGCAGTATAACAGGGAACCCCTACGAGCAGTACTTC.

CDR3 sequence (DNA): TGTGCCAGCAGTTTTGCGGGATCCACCTACGAGCAGTACTTC. This encodes CASSFAGSTYEQYF. The rearrangement joins TRBV28 to TRBJ2-7; TRBD2 is a possible D gene (6 bases). This CDR3 is built from 14 residues. Between the trimmed V and J ends, which lost 3 bases and 2 bases, there was a span of 11 bases. The germline gives CDR1 MDHEN, CDR2 SYDVKM.

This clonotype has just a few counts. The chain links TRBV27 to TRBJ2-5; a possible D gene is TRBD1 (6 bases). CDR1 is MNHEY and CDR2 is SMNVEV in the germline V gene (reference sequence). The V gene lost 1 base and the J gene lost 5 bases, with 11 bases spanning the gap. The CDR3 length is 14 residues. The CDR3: CASSLLSGVETQYF. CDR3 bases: TGTGCCAGCAGTTTATTATCAGGGGTGGAGACCCAGTACTTC.

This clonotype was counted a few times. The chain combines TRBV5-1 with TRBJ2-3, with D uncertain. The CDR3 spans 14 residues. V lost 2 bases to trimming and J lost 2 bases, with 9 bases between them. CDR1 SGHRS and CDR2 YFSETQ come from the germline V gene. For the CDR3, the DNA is TGCGCCAGCAGCTTTCTATCCCCCACAGATACGCAGTATTTT. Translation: CASSFLSPTDTQYF.

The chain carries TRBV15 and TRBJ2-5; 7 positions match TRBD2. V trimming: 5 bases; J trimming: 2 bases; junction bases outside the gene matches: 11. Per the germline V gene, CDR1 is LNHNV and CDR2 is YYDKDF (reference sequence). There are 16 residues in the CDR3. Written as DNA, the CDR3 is TGTGCCACCAGCGAGTGGGGAGGGACTGCGCAAGAGACCCAGTACTTC. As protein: CATSEWGGTAQETQYF.

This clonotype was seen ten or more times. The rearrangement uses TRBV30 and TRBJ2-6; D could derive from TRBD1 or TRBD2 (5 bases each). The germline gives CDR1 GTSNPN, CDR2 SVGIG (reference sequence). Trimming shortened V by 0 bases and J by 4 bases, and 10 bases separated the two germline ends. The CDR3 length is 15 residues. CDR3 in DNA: TGTGCCTGGAGTGTATGGGGGACCGGGGCCAACGTCCTGACTTTC. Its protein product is CAWSVWGTGANVLTF.

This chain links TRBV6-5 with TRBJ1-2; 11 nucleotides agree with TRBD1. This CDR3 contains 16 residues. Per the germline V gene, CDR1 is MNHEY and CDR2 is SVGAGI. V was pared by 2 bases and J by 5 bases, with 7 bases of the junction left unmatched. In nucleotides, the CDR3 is TGTGCCAGCAGTTACCTCCGGACAGGGGGCTCTTATGGCTACACCTTC. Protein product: CASSYLRTGGSYGYTF.